This entry lists 32 T cell receptor beta chains sequenced from one sample in a study of shared clonotypes between healthy human individuals. Profiling relied on immunoSEQ multiplex PCR, and the TCRdb table lists in-frame clones only, not all of them. The sample lists 550,000 to 800,000 clones; 90% were seen once. Sequenced material: memory CD8+ T cells from PBMCs. Subset: CD45RO+ cells pooled with CCR7-negative TemRA cells. The receptors derive from a man aged 18 to 29 in good health. Some clones in this sample may be carry-over from other donors' samples.

The chain links TRBV11-2 to TRBJ2-1; D remains ambiguous. Germline assignment: CDR1 SGHAT and CDR2 FQNNGV. Trimming took 4 bases from V and 2 from J, leaving 12 bases between them. The CDR3 covers 15 residues. The CDR3 is CASSSPTATYNEQFF. In DNA form, the CDR3 reads TGTGCCAGCAGCTCTCCGACTGCTACCTACAATGAGCAGTTCTTC.

The rearrangement joins TRBV6-5 to TRBJ2-1; 9 nucleotides line up with TRBD1. CDR1 is MNHEY and CDR2 is SVGAGI in the germline V gene. Unmatched junction bases numbered 0, after V lost 2 bases and J lost 1 base. This CDR3 is 15 amino acids long. CDR3 nucleotide sequence: TGTGCCAGCAGTTACGGACAGGGGTCCTACAATGAGCAGTTCTTC. It is translated as CASSYGQGSYNEQFF.

The chain recombines TRBV28 with TRBJ2-7, with 7 bases matching TRBD2. The CDR3 spans 15 residues. The V gene end was trimmed by 8 bases and the J gene end by 0 bases; junction bases not matched to a gene: 10. CDR1 and CDR2 (germline): MDHEN, SYDVKM. In nucleotides, the CDR3 is TGTGCCAGCGGAGGGGCGGGGGTTTTCTCCTACGAGCAGTACTTC. This codes for CASGGAGVFSYEQYF.

The chain couples TRBV6-6 to TRBJ1-1; possible D gene TRBD1, 5 bases. The V end lost 8 bases, the J end lost 5 bases, and 15 bases lay between the germline ends. CDR3 size: 13 residues. Looked up from germline, CDR1 is MNHNY and CDR2 is SVGAGI (reference sequence). The CDR3 coding sequence is TGTGCCAGCGGTTTGGGGACGGGGACTGAAGCTTTCTTT. Its translation: CASGLGTGTEAFF.

The V and J genes are TRBV19 and TRBJ2-1, with D uncertain. This CDR3 region has 14 residues. Germline V gene sequence: CDR1 LNHDA, CDR2 SQIVND (reference sequence). Trimming took off 10 bases at V and 5 bases at J, with 18 bases between the two ends. DNA of the CDR3: TGTGCCACCCGACCTGCCCTCGCCCACAATGAGCAGTTCTTC. Protein: CATRPALAHNEQFF.

The CDR3 nucleotides are TGTGCCAGCAGCTTAGATTTCGTCGGTGGAACAGATGACTACGAGCAGTACTTC. It is translated as CASSLDFVGGTDDYEQYF. V usage is TRBV11-2 and J usage is TRBJ2-7; D gene ambiguous. Trimming shortened V by 0 bases and J by 3 bases, and 21 bases separated the two germline ends. The CDR3 has 18 residues. Germline-derived CDR1 and CDR2 are SGHAT and FQNNGV.

A note on this clone: Within the sample, other DNA sequences also encode this same CDR3. V gene TRBV6-5 combines with J gene TRBJ2-3; D remains ambiguous. V lost 2 bases and J 0 bases, leaving 6 bases between the germline ends. The CDR3 runs 14 residues. From germline, CDR1 is MNHEY and CDR2 SVGAGI. The CDR3 loop is CASSYGQSTDTQYF. Here the CDR3 DNA reads TGTGCCAGCAGTTACGGGCAGAGCACAGATACGCAGTATTTT.

This chain connects TRBV19 to TRBJ1-1; no definite D call. Per the germline V gene, CDR1 is LNHDA and CDR2 is SQIVND (reference sequence). The CDR3 covers 13 residues. V lost 10 bases and J 0 bases, leaving 12 bases between the germline ends. The CDR3 is CATNRGMNTEAFF. The CDR3 region has the DNA TGTGCCACCAATAGAGGGATGAACACTGAAGCTTTCTTT. Full variable domain (rest looked up from reference TRBV19 and TRBJ1-1): DGGITQSPKYLFRKEGQNVTLSCEQNLNHDAMYWYRQDPGQGLRLIYYSQIVNDFQKGDIAEGYSVSREKKESFPLTVTSAQKNPTAFYLCATNRGMNTEAFFGQGTRLTVV.

Turning to this clone: Other DNA sequences in this specimen translate into the identical CDR3. The V gene is TRBV27, the J gene TRBJ2-2; D unclear. The CDR3 spans 13 residues. The ends were cut back, 3 bases at V and 0 bases at J, with 2 bases in the middle. The V gene's germline CDR1 is MNHEY and CDR2 SMNVEV (reference sequence). The CDR3 nucleotides are TGTGCCAGCAGTTTCTCGAACACCGGGGAGCTGTTTTTT. Protein sequence: CASSFSNTGELFF.

CDR3 nucleotides: TGCGCCAGCAGCCAAGCGCTGGGCAATCAGCCCCAGCATTTT. Its translation is CASSQALGNQPQHF. J is TRBJ1-5 and V is TRBV4-1, with D hard to call. The CDR3 length is 14 residues. V lost 1 base to trimming and J lost 2 bases, with 6 bases between them. Germline V CDR1 and CDR2: MGHRA, YSYEKL.

The table lists this clone with many counts. The chain combines TRBV2 with TRBJ1-1, with D hard to call. This CDR3 has 12 amino acids. The germline gives CDR1 SNHLY, CDR2 FYNNEI. V lost 3 bases and J lost 6, with 8 bases in between. CDR3 nucleotides: TGTGCCAGCAGTGATGTGACTGCTGAAGCTTTCTTT. The encoded protein is CASSDVTAEAFF.

The chain is built from TRBV27 and TRBJ2-6; D remains ambiguous. The CDR3 runs 15 residues. Per the germline V gene, CDR1 is MNHEY and CDR2 is SMNVEV (reference sequence). The V and J ends lost 3 bases and 4 bases respectively, with 10 bases between them. Here the CDR3 DNA reads TGTGCCAGCAGTTTGGCCTCAACGGGGGCCAACGTCCTGACTTTC. Translation gives CASSLASTGANVLTF.

This clone was detected once. The chain uses TRBV27 and TRBJ2-1, with TRBD2 matching over 7 bases. The CDR3 loop spans 16 amino acids. Germline V gene data show CDR1 as MNHEY and CDR2 as SMNVEV (reference sequence). V gave up 6 bases and J gave up 7 bases; unmatched junction bases: 15. CDR3: CASRTGAGLGVNEQFF. The CDR3 coding sequence is TGTGCCAGCAGGACGGGAGCGGGGTTGGGGGTGAATGAGCAGTTCTTC.

This sequence joins TRBV9 and TRBJ2-2; D remains ambiguous. Germline-derived CDR1 and CDR2 are SGDLS and YYNGEE. Trimming pared 0 bases from V and 0 bases from J, leaving 12 bases between. The CDR3 has 17 amino acids. The CDR3 DNA reads TGTGCCAGCAGCGTAGTAGGGTGGAGCTCGAACACCGGGGAGCTGTTTTTT. Translation: CASSVVGWSSNTGELFF. Full variable domain (remainder filled in from reference TRBV9 and TRBJ2-2): DSGVTQTPKHLITATGQRVTLRCSPRSGDLSVYWYQQSLDQGLQFLIQYYNGEERAKGNILERFSAQQFPDLHSELNLSSLELGDSALYFCASSVVGWSSNTGELFFGEGSRLTVL.

The rearrangement uses TRBV28 and TRBJ1-5; the D gene is possibly TRBD1 (5 bases). V was shortened by 5 bases and J by 7 bases, with 18 bases between the two germline ends. Germline V lookup: CDR1 MDHEN, CDR2 SYDVKM. The CDR3 contains 15 residues. Here the CDR3 reads CASSASGAGLQPQHF. The CDR3 DNA follows: TGTGCCAGCAGTGCATCCGGGGCTGGGTTACAGCCCCAGCATTTT.

The CDR3: CASSPQTSGRVYNEQFF. CDR3 bases: TGTGCCAGCAGCCCTCAGACTAGCGGGAGGGTCTACAATGAGCAGTTCTTC. The rearrangement joins TRBV9 to TRBJ2-1; 14 positions agree with TRBD2. Germline loops: CDR1 SGDLS, CDR2 YYNGEE. Trimming at V came to 4 bases and at J to 3 bases, leaving 6 bases not matched to a gene. CDR3 length: 17 residues. Full variable domain (missing parts from reference TRBV9 and TRBJ2-1): DSGVTQTPKHLITATGQRVTLRCSPRSGDLSVYWYQQSLDQGLQFLIQYYNGEERAKGNILERFSAQQFPDLHSELNLSSLELGDSALYFCASSPQTSGRVYNEQFFGPGTRLTVL.

The chain joins TRBV27 to TRBJ2-2; possible D gene TRBD1, 5 bases. Germline CDR1 MNHEY, CDR2 SMNVEV (reference sequence). The CDR3 has 16 amino acids. Trimming shortened V by 4 bases and J by 6 bases, and 18 bases separated the two germline ends. The CDR3 is CASSSGSEGAAGELFF. DNA of the CDR3: TGTGCCAGCAGTTCAGGCTCGGAAGGGGCGGCCGGGGAGCTGTTTTTT.

The chain couples TRBV10-3 to TRBJ2-7; D ambiguous. Germline assignment: CDR1 ENHRY and CDR2 SYGVKD. The CDR3 has 15 residues. The germline V and J ends were trimmed by 1 base and 0 bases, with 10 bases remaining between them. CDR3 nucleotides: TGTGCCATCAGTGAGTTCCCGGAGAGCTCCTACGAGCAGTACTTC. It translates to CAISEFPESSYEQYF.

The chain has TRBV11-2 and TRBJ2-1, with D hard to call. The CDR3 is 14 residues long. Trimming stripped 9 bases from V and 0 bases from J, with 12 bases between. Germline V lookup: CDR1 SGHAT, CDR2 FQNNGV. CDR3 protein: CASLDQSSYNEQFF. CDR3 DNA: TGTGCCAGTCTCGATCAAAGCTCCTACAATGAGCAGTTCTTC.

The genes are TRBV7-9 and TRBJ1-1, with a weak D call TRBD1 (6 bases). From germline, CDR1 is SEHNR and CDR2 FQNEAQ (reference sequence). This CDR3 region has 16 residues. Trimming stripped 10 bases from V and 0 bases from J, with 21 bases between. The DNA of the CDR3 is TGTGCCACAGAACAGGGAAGTGGGGTTTTGAACACTGAAGCTTTCTTT. This sequence encodes CATEQGSGVLNTEAFF.

V gene TRBV2 combines with J gene TRBJ2-7; perhaps D is TRBD1 or TRBD2 (5 bases each). This CDR3 has 13 residues. CDR1 is SNHLY and CDR2 is FYNNEI in the germline V gene. V was clipped by 8 bases and J by 6 bases, with 17 bases between them. CDR3 DNA sequence: TGTGCCAGCGAAGAGGGACGAATTCTCGAGCAGTACTTC. As protein: CASEEGRILEQYF.

The chain combines TRBV7-9 with TRBJ1-1; D call uncertain. Trimming stripped 2 bases from V and 7 bases from J, with 8 bases between. Germline V gives CDR1 SEHNR, CDR2 FQNEAQ (reference sequence). The CDR3 is made up of 12 amino acids. In DNA form, the CDR3 reads TGTGCCAGCAGCTTACCTAGATTTGAAGCTTTCTTT. Its protein product is CASSLPRFEAFF.

The CDR3: CASSTVTGGDQPPSYGYTF. CDR3 sequence (DNA): TGTGCCAGCAGTACCGTGACAGGGGGCGACCAACCCCCCTCCTATGGCTACACCTTC. The chain uses TRBV27 and TRBJ1-2; 10 bases align to TRBD1. Per the germline V gene, CDR1 is MNHEY and CDR2 is SMNVEV (reference sequence). V shed 5 bases, J shed 4 bases, and the junction held 19 bases outside the gene matches. The CDR3 is 19 residues long.

This sequence joins TRBV9 and TRBJ2-7; D is ambiguous. CDR1 and CDR2 (germline): SGDLS, YYNGEE. V was cut by 0 bases and J by 1 base, with 8 bases left in between. The CDR3 is 14 residues long. The DNA for the CDR3 is TGTGCCAGCAGCGTAGCCGGTAGATCCTACGAGCAGTACTTC. Protein sequence: CASSVAGRSYEQYF.

V is TRBV6-6 and J is TRBJ1-1; D may be TRBD1 (5 bases). Germline CDR1 is MNHNY and CDR2 is SVGAGI (reference sequence). CDR3 length: 15 amino acids. V was clipped by 5 bases and J by 1 base, with 14 bases between them. The CDR3 DNA reads as TGTGCCAGCAGTCCACTGACCGGGGGGAACACTGAAGCTTTCTTT. This codes for CASSPLTGGNTEAFF.

This chain connects TRBV4-1 to TRBJ1-1; no definite D call. V lost 7 bases and J lost 0, with 15 bases in between. CDR1 is MGHRA, CDR2 YSYEKL, per germline. This CDR3 has 15 residues. In DNA, the CDR3 is TGCGCCAGCACCCCCCCGGGCAGGCTGAACACTGAAGCTTTCTTT. Translating it yields CASTPPGRLNTEAFF.

In DNA form, the CDR3 reads TGTGCCAGCAGCTTGGTTGGAGGGCAGAAGACTGAAGCTTTCTTT. Translating it yields CASSLVGGQKTEAFF. This rearrangement joins TRBV5-4 to TRBJ1-1; no reliable D call. The germline V and J ends were trimmed by 0 bases and 5 bases, with 14 bases remaining between them. The CDR3 length is 15 residues. CDR1 is SGHNT, CDR2 YYREEE, per germline (reference sequence).

V is TRBV4-1 and J is TRBJ2-7; TRBD2 agrees at 10 bases. Germline CDR1 MGHRA, CDR2 YSYEKL. The CDR3 covers 15 residues. J lost 7 bases, V lost 3 bases, and 9 bases had no gene match. DNA for the CDR3: TGCGCCAGCAGCCAGGCAGGGACTAGCGTGGGGGAGCAGTACTTC. Its protein is CASSQAGTSVGEQYF.

This chain connects TRBV19 to TRBJ1-1, with D uncertain. V was shortened by 3 bases and J by 10 bases, with 12 bases between the two germline ends. CDR1 is LNHDA and CDR2 is SQIVND in the germline V gene (reference sequence). The CDR3 is 12 amino acids. CDR3 bases: TGTGCCAGTAGTATCGCCCCCCGACCAGCTTTCTTT. Protein sequence: CASSIAPRPAFF.

This chain links TRBV7-9 with TRBJ2-1, with D hard to call. The CDR3 is made up of 14 amino acids. The germline V and J ends were trimmed by 0 bases and 8 bases, with 11 bases remaining between them. Germline-derived CDR1 and CDR2 are SEHNR and FQNEAQ (reference sequence). The CDR3 DNA follows: TGTGCCAGCAGCTTAGCAACCGCGTGGGATGAGCAGTTCTTC. It yields the protein CASSLATAWDEQFF.

The V and J genes are TRBV9 and TRBJ2-7; perhaps TRBD1 as D (6 bases). The CDR3 is made up of 16 amino acids. The V gene lost 3 bases and the J gene lost 7 bases, with 23 bases spanning the gap. From germline, CDR1 is SGDLS and CDR2 YYNGEE. The CDR3 sequence: CASSGLSGTSLWEQYF. CDR3 DNA sequence: TGTGCCAGCAGCGGTTTGTCCGGGACAAGTCTCTGGGAGCAGTACTTC.

The rearrangement joins TRBV11-2 to TRBJ2-3; 7 bases line up with TRBD2. J was trimmed by 2 bases and V by 7 bases; bases with no gene match: 21. Per germline, CDR1 SGHAT and CDR2 FQNNGV. The CDR3 consists of 19 residues. The DNA for the CDR3 is TGTGCCAGCAAGCCCCGGGGAGGGTTCCCTCAGGTTTTCACAGATACGCAGTATTTT. This gives the protein CASKPRGGFPQVFTDTQYF.